Below, 14 T cell receptor beta chains from the same sample are listed, as sequenced in a study of control samples from healthy donors and cancer patients. Sequencing was performed with immunoSEQ multiplex PCR; in TCRdb, only in-frame clones are kept and a portion is missing. This sample contains about 190,000 clones. The sample was blood. These receptors were collected from a woman aged 25 to 39 in good health.

The chain recombines TRBV7-2 with TRBJ2-2; a weak D match, TRBD2 (6 bases). The CDR3 consists of 16 residues. Germline values: CDR1 SGHTA, CDR2 FQGNSA. The V end lost 2 bases, the J end lost 5 bases, and 15 bases lay between the germline ends. Here the CDR3 DNA reads TGTGCCAGCAGCTTATATGGGGGGATAAAGACCGGGGAGCTGTTTTTT. Protein: CASSLYGGIKTGELFF.

The rearrangement uses TRBV27 and TRBJ1-3; no firm D call. This CDR3 has 16 amino acids. Germline values: CDR1 MNHEY, CDR2 SMNVEV (reference sequence). V was clipped by 4 bases and J by 0 bases, with 13 bases between them. Written as DNA, the CDR3 is TGTGCCAGCAGTTCCCCCGGTGGGCCCTCTGGAAACACCATATATTTT. Protein sequence: CASSSPGGPSGNTIYF.

V and J are TRBV3-1 (or the pseudogene TRBV3-2) and TRBJ2-7; tentatively, D is TRBD1 or TRBD2 (5 bases each). The V gene's germline CDR1 is LGHDT and CDR2 YNNKEL (reference sequence). The V end lost 4 bases, the J end lost 2 bases, and 12 bases lay between the germline ends. This CDR3 comprises 14 residues. The CDR3 DNA reads TGTGCCAGCAGCCCCCGGGACGGAGCCTACGAGCAGTACTTC. Amino acid sequence: CASSPRDGAYEQYF.

The chain joins TRBV19 to TRBJ1-6, with 11 bases matching TRBD1. V was clipped by 5 bases and J by 7 bases; unmatched bases: 16. Germline CDR1 and CDR2: LNHDA and SQIVND (reference sequence). The CDR3 is 19 residues long. The CDR3 DNA sequence: TGTGCCAGTAGTCTCAAGCTACGCACCGGGACAGGGGGGAATTCACCCCTCCACTTT. It encodes CASSLKLRTGTGGNSPLHF.

This chain links TRBV12-3 or TRBV12-4 with TRBJ1-6; D perhaps matches TRBD1 (6 bases). The CDR3 length is 11 residues. Trimming stripped 4 bases from V and 16 bases from J, with 11 bases between. CDR3 region: CASSSGAVLHF. The CDR3 DNA reads TGTGCCAGCAGTTCGGGGGCTGTACTCCACTTT.

The rearrangement uses TRBV29-1 and TRBJ2-3; no clear D gene. V gave up 5 bases and J gave up 4 bases, with 4 bases separating them. The CDR3 extends over 10 amino acids. Germline CDR1 is SQVTM and CDR2 is ANQGSEA. The CDR3 loop is CSVSSDTQYF. CDR3 bases: TGCAGCGTTAGCTCAGATACGCAGTATTTT.

The chain recombines TRBV3-1 (or the pseudogene TRBV3-2) with TRBJ1-2, with D uncertain. V was pared by 0 bases and J by 8 bases, with 13 bases between. CDR3 size: 14 residues. CDR1 is LGHDT, CDR2 YNNKEL, per germline (reference sequence). The CDR3 DNA sequence: TGTGCCAGCAGCCAAGATTCCCGGGTAAGGGGCTACACCTTC. Residues: CASSQDSRVRGYTF.

This chain connects TRBV6-5 to TRBJ2-3; no reliable D call. This CDR3 comprises 11 residues. V was cut by 6 bases and J by 6 bases, with 7 bases left in between. Germline V gene sequence: CDR1 MNHEY, CDR2 SVGAGI. The CDR3 sequence: CASRNGDTQYF. CDR3 bases: TGTGCCAGCAGGAACGGGGATACGCAGTATTTT.

The rearrangement uses TRBV27 and TRBJ1-2, with a possible D match to TRBD1 (6 bases). The CDR3 has 11 amino acids. Trimming removed 6 bases from V and 6 bases from J, with 8 bases in between. CDR1 and CDR2 (germline): MNHEY, SMNVEV (reference sequence). The CDR3 DNA reads as TGTGCCAGCAGACAGGGTGATGGCTACACCTTC. As protein: CASRQGDGYTF.

The V gene is TRBV3-1 (or the pseudogene TRBV3-2), the J gene TRBJ1-1; perhaps TRBD1 as D (5 bases). CDR3 length equals 13 residues. Trimming pared 8 bases from V and 2 bases from J, leaving 12 bases between. From germline, CDR1 is LGHDT and CDR2 YNNKEL (reference sequence). The CDR3 reads CASGGRANTEAFF. The CDR3 coding sequence is TGTGCCAGCGGGGGGAGGGCAAACACTGAAGCTTTCTTT.

The chain is built from TRBV13 and TRBJ1-1, with D hard to call. CDR1 and CDR2 from the germline V gene are PRHDT and FYEKMQ (reference sequence). V was clipped by 5 bases and J by 7 bases, with 8 bases between them. This CDR3 is 11 amino acids long. The CDR3 DNA sequence: TGTGCCAGCAGCATTTCCTTTGAAGCTTTCTTT. This translates into CASSISFEAFF. The full variable domain, with the rest looked up from reference TRBV13 and TRBJ1-1, is AAGVIQSPRHLIKEKRETATLKCYPIPRHDTVYWYQQGPGQDPQFLISFYEKMQSDKGSIPDRFSAQQFSDYHSELNMSSLELGDSALYFCASSISFEAFFGQGTRLTVV.

This chain links TRBV9 with TRBJ2-3; maybe TRBD2 (5 bases). The CDR3 runs 15 residues. With 4 bases removed from V and 2 bases from J, the gap between germline ends came to 14 bases. CDR1 is SGDLS, CDR2 YYNGEE, per germline. CDR3 coding DNA: TGTGCCAGCAGCATCAGAGGACTGTACACAGATACGCAGTATTTT. Protein sequence: CASSIRGLYTDTQYF.

CDR3 loop: CASGRGTGGYGYTF. In nucleotides, the CDR3 is TGTGCCAGCGGACGGGGAACAGGGGGTTATGGCTACACCTTC. The chain is built from TRBV18 and TRBJ1-2, with 8 bases that match TRBD1. J was trimmed by 5 bases and V by 8 bases; bases with no gene match: 10. The CDR3 length is 14 residues. Germline V gene data show CDR1 as KGHSH and CDR2 as LQKENI.

This chain connects TRBV5-1 to TRBJ1-4; the D is unclear. CDR1 is SGHRS and CDR2 is YFSETQ in the germline V gene. CDR3 size: 16 residues. Trimming pared 3 bases from V and 5 bases from J, leaving 17 bases between. Here the CDR3 reads CASSSNTGNQNEKLFF. In DNA, the CDR3 is TGCGCCAGCAGCTCAAATACGGGTAATCAAAATGAAAAACTGTTTTTT.